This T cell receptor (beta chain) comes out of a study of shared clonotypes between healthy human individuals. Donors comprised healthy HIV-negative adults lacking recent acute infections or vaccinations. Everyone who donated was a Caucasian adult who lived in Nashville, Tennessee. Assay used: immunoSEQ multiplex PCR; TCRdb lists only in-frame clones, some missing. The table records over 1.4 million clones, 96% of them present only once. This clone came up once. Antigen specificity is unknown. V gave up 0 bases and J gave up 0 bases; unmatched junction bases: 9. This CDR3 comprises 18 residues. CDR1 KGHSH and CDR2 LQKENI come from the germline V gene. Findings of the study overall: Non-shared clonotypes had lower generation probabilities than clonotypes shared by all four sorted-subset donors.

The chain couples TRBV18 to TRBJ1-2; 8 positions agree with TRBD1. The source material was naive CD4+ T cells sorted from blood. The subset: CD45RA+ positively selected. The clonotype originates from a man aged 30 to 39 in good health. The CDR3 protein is CASSPPNRGTLANYGYTF. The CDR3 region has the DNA TGTGCCAGCTCACCACCTAACAGGGGGACCCTAGCTAACTATGGCTACACCTTC.